This entry lists 22 T cell receptor beta chains sequenced from one sample in a study of blood T cell repertoires in COVID-19. The table came from immunoSEQ multiplex PCR; TCRdb's copy has only in-frame clones and leaves some out. The sample carries almost 250,000 clones, roughly 88% recorded once. Sequenced: peripheral blood. These receptors were obtained from a woman aged 80 or older with COVID-19, enrolled during active disease.

The rearrangement joins TRBV7-9 to TRBJ2-7; D is possibly TRBD2 (5 bases). The CDR3 has 13 amino acids. V shed 4 bases and J shed 1 base, with 8 bases lying between them. Germline lookup yields CDR1 SEHNR and CDR2 FQNEAQ (reference sequence). The CDR3 coding sequence is TGTGCCAGCAGCTGGACTGGTTCCTACGAGCAGTACTTC. It is translated as CASSWTGSYEQYF.

The chain uses TRBV28 and TRBJ1-2; 7 positions agree with TRBD1. CDR1 and CDR2 (germline): MDHEN, SYDVKM. The J segment lost 2 bases and the V segment lost 6 bases, leaving 6 bases of the junction unmatched. This CDR3 has 14 amino acids. The CDR3 coding sequence is TGTGCCAGCAGGGTCGGAGGGGGCAACTATGGCTACACCTTC. This translates into CASRVGGGNYGYTF.

The chain employs TRBV27 and TRBJ1-5; 9 nucleotides match TRBD1. V shed 5 bases and J 6 bases; nucleotides not matched to a gene: 11. Germline CDR1 and CDR2: MNHEY and SMNVEV (reference sequence). This CDR3 has 16 residues. In DNA, the CDR3 is TGTGCCAGCAGTGCCATCGGGACAGGGCTTGCTCAGCCCCAGCATTTT. This translates into CASSAIGTGLAQPQHF.

The rearrangement links TRBV5-6 to TRBJ1-1; 8 bases agree with TRBD1. This CDR3 has 18 residues. V lost 4 bases and J lost 4; bases outside the gene matches: 18. Germline V gene data show CDR1 as SGHDT and CDR2 as YYEEEE. CDR3 nucleotides: TGTGCCAGCAGCACCCTCTGGACAGGGAGAGATCGTGGCACTGAAGCTTTCTTT. Protein sequence: CASSTLWTGRDRGTEAFF.

V gene TRBV2 combines with J gene TRBJ1-5; tentative D call: TRBD1 (6 bases). Trimming left V 6 bases short and J 1 base short, with 13 bases between. In germline, CDR1 is SNHLY, CDR2 FYNNEI. The CDR3 runs 15 residues. CDR3: CASRDGTLSNQPQHF. Written as DNA, the CDR3 is TGTGCCAGCAGGGACGGGACATTGAGCAATCAGCCCCAGCATTTT.

DNA for the CDR3: TGTGCCAGCAGGCCCTTCGGGCGGGGAGGATTGACTGAAGCTTTCTTT. Amino acid sequence: CASRPFGRGGLTEAFF. The chain couples TRBV7-2 to TRBJ1-1; D is ambiguous. Germline V gene sequence: CDR1 SGHTA, CDR2 FQGNSA. The CDR3 has 16 amino acids. Trimming took 6 bases from V and 5 from J, leaving 22 bases between them.

The chain recombines TRBV6-5 with TRBJ1-6; 11 nucleotides align to TRBD1. The ends lost 2 bases at V and 9 bases at J; junction bases unmatched: 3. The germline V gene has CDR1 MNHEY and CDR2 SVGAGI. CDR3 length: 15 amino acids. The CDR3 loop reads CASSYGTGGSSPLHF. The CDR3 nucleotides are TGTGCCAGCAGTTACGGGACAGGGGGAAGTTCACCCCTCCACTTT.

This clone was recorded once. The rearrangement links TRBV7-2 to TRBJ2-5; D perhaps matches TRBD1 (6 bases). The CDR3 contains 12 residues. The germline V gene has CDR1 SGHTA and CDR2 FQGNSA. V dropped 6 bases and J dropped 7 bases, with 12 bases sitting between them. As DNA, the CDR3 is TGTGCCAGCAGTCCACAACAGGGGACCCAGTACTTC. As protein: CASSPQQGTQYF.

The table lists this clone with a few counts. The J gene is TRBJ1-5, the V gene TRBV27, with D possibly being TRBD1 (6 bases). The CDR3 length is 17 residues. Germline CDR1 and CDR2: MNHEY and SMNVEV (reference sequence). The V gene lost 2 bases and the J gene lost 0 bases, with 14 bases spanning the gap. The CDR3 nucleotides read TGTGCCAGCAGTTTAAGTGGGGGCGTTTATAGCAATCAGCCCCAGCATTTT. Translation: CASSLSGGVYSNQPQHF.

This clone is a singleton in its sample. The chain recombines TRBV25-1 with TRBJ1-1, with a tentative D call TRBD1 (5 bases). The CDR3 has 12 residues. V was shortened by 7 bases and J by 1 base, with 7 bases between the two germline ends. The germline CDR1 and CDR2 sequences are MGHDK and SYGVNS. The CDR3 spells CASTRENTEAFF. The CDR3 coding sequence is TGTGCCAGCACCAGGGAGAACACTGAAGCTTTCTTT.

The chain employs TRBV5-1 and TRBJ2-7; 8 bases are a match to TRBD2. V shed 2 bases and J 4 bases; nucleotides not matched to a gene: 5. The CDR3 runs to 14 residues. From germline, CDR1 is SGHRS and CDR2 YFSETQ. The CDR3 here is CASSFSGETYEQYF. CDR3 nucleotides: TGCGCCAGCAGCTTTAGCGGGGAAACATACGAGCAGTACTTC.

The chain employs TRBV3-1 (or the pseudogene TRBV3-2) and TRBJ1-2; 10 bases map to TRBD1. Germline values: CDR1 LGHDT, CDR2 YNNKEL (reference sequence). Trimming removed 4 bases from V and 3 bases from J; junction bases left unmatched: 5. The CDR3 runs 15 residues. The CDR3 loop reads CASSPGQGEYYGYTF. The CDR3 DNA reads as TGTGCCAGCAGCCCTGGACAGGGGGAGTACTATGGCTACACCTTC.

The V and J genes are TRBV19 and TRBJ1-3; TRBD1 is a possible D gene (6 bases). Germline CDR1 is LNHDA and CDR2 is SQIVND (reference sequence). The length of the CDR3 is 16 residues. V was clipped by 7 bases and J by 2 bases, with 18 bases between them. The CDR3 sequence is CASTPPTGTPGNTIYF. The CDR3 DNA follows: TGTGCCAGTACCCCTCCCACCGGGACACCTGGAAACACCATATATTTT.

This chain links TRBV10-3 with TRBJ2-1, with 9 bases lining up with TRBD2. Trimming took 4 bases from V and 9 from J; bases not matched to a gene: 16. The CDR3 extends over 17 amino acids. The germline CDR1 and CDR2 sequences are ENHRY and SYGVKD. CDR3 amino acids: CAISGGPGAGGAVEQFF. As DNA, the CDR3 is TGTGCCATCAGTGGGGGTCCGGGAGCGGGGGGAGCAGTTGAGCAGTTCTTC.

This sequence joins TRBV13 and TRBJ2-5; possible D gene TRBD2, 6 bases. The CDR3 extends over 16 amino acids. V lost 5 bases to trimming and J lost 0 bases, with 16 bases between them. CDR1 is PRHDT and CDR2 is FYEKMQ in the germline V gene (reference sequence). CDR3 DNA: TGTGCCAGCAGCCGGCGAGGGCTAGCGAACCAAGAGACCCAGTACTTC. Protein: CASSRRGLANQETQYF.

The sample holds one count of this clone. V usage is TRBV19 and J usage is TRBJ1-5; perhaps TRBD1 as D (6 bases). The CDR3 runs 16 residues. Trimming pared 3 bases from V and 0 bases from J, leaving 12 bases between. Germline V CDR1 and CDR2: LNHDA, SQIVND (reference sequence). CDR3 in amino acids: CASSILDSYSNQPQHF. As DNA, the CDR3 is TGTGCCAGTAGTATTTTGGACAGTTATAGCAATCAGCCCCAGCATTTT.

The rearrangement joins TRBV6-5 to TRBJ1-2, with D possibly matching TRBD1 (5 bases). Germline-derived CDR1 and CDR2 are MNHEY and SVGAGI. This CDR3 comprises 16 residues. With 0 bases removed from V and 6 bases from J, the gap between germline ends came to 17 bases. The CDR3 DNA is TGTGCCAGCAGTTACTCCCAGGGAATCGGTTCGAATGGCTACACCTTC. This codes for CASSYSQGIGSNGYTF.

The chain carries TRBV28 and TRBJ1-2, with D possibly TRBD1 on 5 matching bases. V lost 3 bases and J lost 5, with 10 bases in between. The CDR3 loop spans 13 amino acids. Germline loops: CDR1 MDHEN, CDR2 SYDVKM. Written as DNA, the CDR3 is TGTGCCAGCAGTTTCTCAGGGAGGTATGGCTACACCTTC. As protein: CASSFSGRYGYTF.

The V call is TRBV7-9, the J call TRBJ1-6, with 9 bases that match TRBD1. Germline CDR1 reads SEHNR; CDR2 reads FQNEAQ (reference sequence). Losses at the gene ends were 7 bases for V and 5 bases for J; bases not matched to a gene: 3. CDR3 size: 14 residues. The CDR3 spells CASIRTGDNSPLHF. DNA for the CDR3: TGTGCCAGCATCAGGACAGGGGATAATTCACCCCTCCACTTT.

The rearrangement joins TRBV6-6 to TRBJ2-7; D perhaps matches TRBD1 (7 bases). The V and J ends lost 5 bases and 0 bases respectively, with 17 bases between them. The CDR3 contains 16 residues. Germline V lookup: CDR1 MNHNY, CDR2 SVGAGI (reference sequence). The DNA for the CDR3 is TGTGCCAGCAGTCACGGGGGACAGCGAAGCTCCTACGAGCAGTACGTC. Its protein is CASSHGGQRSSYEQYV.

CDR3 nucleotide sequence: TGTGCCAGCAGCGTAGAACAGGGGGGGAGTGTGAAACTGTTTTTT. Amino acids: CASSVEQGGSVKLFF. V usage is TRBV9 and J usage is TRBJ1-4; 8 bases align to TRBD1. Per germline, CDR1 SGDLS and CDR2 YYNGEE. This CDR3 spans 15 amino acids. The V gene end was trimmed by 0 bases and the J gene end by 11 bases; junction bases not matched to a gene: 9.

V and J are TRBV10-1 and TRBJ2-7; 12 bases line up with TRBD2. Per the germline V gene, CDR1 is WNHNN and CDR2 is SYGVQD (reference sequence). There are 14 residues in the CDR3. Losses at the gene ends were 11 bases for V and 7 bases for J; bases not matched to a gene: 12. The CDR3 DNA reads TGCGCCGGCTCCCCTAGCGGGGGGGCGGGGGAGCAGTACTTC. Translation: CAGSPSGGAGEQYF.